Listed below are T cell receptor beta chains from one sample, sequenced in a study of control samples from healthy donors and cancer patients. The assay was immunoSEQ multiplex PCR, and TCRdb's table has in-frame clones only and misses some. Found here are about 86,000 clones, over 90% of them singletons; the top ten hold 4.8%. The sequenced sample was blood. The receptors derive from a woman between 18 and 29 years old in good health. The CDR3 runs from the conserved cysteine through the conserved F or W. Each record gives: D gene, clone size, V gene, CDR3 length, J gene, CDR3 protein, CDR3 DNA. The D gene is left open where the match is weak. Size tells how often a clone was seen (once, few, many) or the class of an expanded clone, and some rows leave it out.

d_call: NA; clone_size: NA; v_call: TRBV27; cdr3_length: 14; j_call: TRBJ1-1; cdr3_aa: CASSLRGLNTEAFF; cdr3_nt: TGTGCCAGCAGTTTACGGGGGCTGAACACTGAAGCTTTCTTT
d_call: TRBD2; clone_size: NA; v_call: TRBV6-1; cdr3_length: 21; j_call: TRBJ2-5; cdr3_aa: CASSEGTPGLAGGSIWETQYF; cdr3_nt: TGTGCCAGCAGTGAAGGGACACCGGGACTAGCGGGGGGGTCGATTTGGGAGACCCAGTACTTC
d_call: TRBD1; clone_size: once; v_call: TRBV29-1; cdr3_length: 14; j_call: TRBJ2-5; cdr3_aa: CSAVTGQTQETQYF; cdr3_nt: TGCAGCGCTGTGACGGGACAGACTCAAGAGACCCAGTACTTC
d_call: NA; clone_size: few; v_call: TRBV7-2; cdr3_length: 15; j_call: TRBJ1-5; cdr3_aa: CASSLEYRGNQPQHF; cdr3_nt: TGTGCCAGCAGCTTAGAATACAGGGGCAATCAGCCCCAGCATTTT
d_call: TRBD1; clone_size: NA; v_call: TRBV28; cdr3_length: 15; j_call: TRBJ1-3; cdr3_aa: CASTGTGGSGNTIYF; cdr3_nt: TGTGCCAGCACCGGGACAGGGGGCTCTGGAAACACCATATATTTT
d_call: NA; clone_size: NA; v_call: TRBV11-2; cdr3_length: 15; j_call: TRBJ1-4; cdr3_aa: CASSSLRRSEEKLFF; cdr3_nt: TGTGCCAGCAGCTCACTCCGGAGGAGCGAGGAAAAACTGTTTTTT
d_call: TRBD2; clone_size: NA; v_call: TRBV7-3; cdr3_length: 16; j_call: TRBJ2-6; cdr3_aa: CASSPRAGAGANVLTF; cdr3_nt: TGTGCCAGCAGTCCAAGAGCGGGAGCTGGGGCCAACGTCCTGACTTTC
d_call: NA; clone_size: NA; v_call: TRBV19; cdr3_length: 15; j_call: TRBJ1-4; cdr3_aa: CASSMWQAANEKLFF; cdr3_nt: TGTGCCAGTAGTATGTGGCAGGCGGCTAATGAAAAACTGTTTTTT
d_call: NA; clone_size: once; v_call: TRBV21-1; cdr3_length: 14; j_call: TRBJ1-5; cdr3_aa: CASMRTGVSQPQHF; cdr3_nt: TGTGCCAGCATGAGGACAGGGGTAAGCCAGCCCCAGCATTTT
d_call: TRBD1; clone_size: NA; v_call: TRBV3-1/TRBV3-2; cdr3_length: 15; j_call: TRBJ1-6; cdr3_aa: CASSRSRTGASPLHF; cdr3_nt: TGTGCCAGCAGCCGTTCGAGGACAGGGGCCTCACCCCTCCACTTT
d_call: TRBD1; clone_size: NA; v_call: TRBV7-2; cdr3_length: 14; j_call: TRBJ1-1; cdr3_aa: CASSLQSGTGTAFF; cdr3_nt: TGTGCCAGCAGCCTCCAGTCCGGGACAGGGACAGCTTTCTTT
d_call: TRBD1; clone_size: once; v_call: TRBV7-3; cdr3_length: 15; j_call: TRBJ2-2; cdr3_aa: CASRVQGAGTGELFF; cdr3_nt: TGTGCCAGCAGGGTACAGGGGGCGGGCACCGGGGAGCTGTTTTTT
d_call: TRBD1; clone_size: NA; v_call: TRBV14; cdr3_length: 21; j_call: TRBJ1-1; cdr3_aa: CASSPSLGTGAPFGRDTEAFF; cdr3_nt: TGTGCCAGCAGCCCATCTCTCGGGACAGGGGCCCCGTTTGGTAGAGACACTGAAGCTTTCTTT
d_call: TRBD2; clone_size: NA; v_call: TRBV27; cdr3_length: 16; j_call: TRBJ2-1; cdr3_aa: CASSQGLAGGVREQFF; cdr3_nt: TGTGCCAGCAGCCAGGGACTAGCGGGGGGAGTAAGGGAGCAGTTCTTC
d_call: NA; clone_size: NA; v_call: TRBV9; cdr3_length: 16; j_call: TRBJ2-2; cdr3_aa: CASSVKGRGDTGELFF; cdr3_nt: TGTGCCAGCAGCGTAAAGGGGAGAGGGGACACCGGGGAGCTGTTTTTT
d_call: NA; clone_size: NA; v_call: TRBV27; cdr3_length: 15; j_call: TRBJ1-1; cdr3_aa: CASSPIQGREWEAFF; cdr3_nt: TGTGCCAGCAGTCCCATCCAGGGGCGCGAATGGGAAGCTTTCTTT
d_call: NA; clone_size: NA; v_call: TRBV19; cdr3_length: 14; j_call: TRBJ1-5; cdr3_aa: CAGSISGNNQPQHF; cdr3_nt: TGTGCCGGCTCAATTTCAGGGAACAATCAGCCCCAGCATTTT
d_call: NA; clone_size: NA; v_call: TRBV7-3; cdr3_length: 15; j_call: TRBJ2-2; cdr3_aa: CASSLDRSNTGELFF; cdr3_nt: TGTGCCAGCAGCTTAGACCGATCGAACACCGGGGAGCTGTTTTTT
d_call: NA; clone_size: NA; v_call: TRBV11-3; cdr3_length: 16; j_call: TRBJ2-3; cdr3_aa: CASSLGGVGGGDTQYF; cdr3_nt: TGTGCCAGCAGCTTAGGGGGAGTTGGTGGAGGCGATACGCAGTATTTT
d_call: NA; clone_size: NA; v_call: TRBV28; cdr3_length: 14; j_call: TRBJ1-1; cdr3_aa: CASMVFSGSTEAFF; cdr3_nt: TGTGCCAGCATGGTTTTTTCGGGAAGCACTGAAGCTTTCTTT
d_call: NA; clone_size: few; v_call: TRBV5-6; cdr3_length: 13; j_call: TRBJ1-1; cdr3_aa: CASSLASFFEAFF; cdr3_nt: TGTGCCAGCAGCTTGGCCTCGTTTTTTGAAGCTTTCTTT
d_call: NA; clone_size: NA; v_call: TRBV3-1/TRBV3-2; cdr3_length: 13; j_call: TRBJ2-2; cdr3_aa: CASSQQGTGELFF; cdr3_nt: TGTGCCAGCAGCCAGCAGGGCACCGGGGAGCTGTTTTTT
d_call: NA; clone_size: NA; v_call: TRBV11-2; cdr3_length: 11; j_call: TRBJ2-2; cdr3_aa: CASSPTGELFF; cdr3_nt: TGTGCCAGCAGCCCCACCGGGGAGCTGTTTTTT
d_call: TRBD2; clone_size: NA; v_call: TRBV19; cdr3_length: 14; j_call: TRBJ2-3; cdr3_aa: CATQRETGRDTQYF; cdr3_nt: TGTGCCACCCAGCGGGAGACTGGGAGGGATACGCAGTATTTT
d_call: NA; clone_size: NA; v_call: TRBV5-1; cdr3_length: 16; j_call: TRBJ2-3; cdr3_aa: CASSLSRIPSTDTQYF; cdr3_nt: TGCGCCAGCAGCTTGAGTAGGATCCCTAGCACAGATACGCAGTATTTT
d_call: TRBD1; clone_size: NA; v_call: TRBV9; cdr3_length: 15; j_call: TRBJ1-6; cdr3_aa: CASSVTGTYNSPLHF; cdr3_nt: TGTGCCAGCAGCGTGACAGGGACGTATAATTCACCCCTCCACTTT
d_call: NA; clone_size: once; v_call: TRBV27; cdr3_length: 13; j_call: TRBJ2-3; cdr3_aa: CASSLFSTDTQYF; cdr3_nt: TGTGCCAGCAGTTTATTCAGCACAGATACGCAGTATTTT
d_call: NA; clone_size: NA; v_call: TRBV29-1; cdr3_length: 13; j_call: TRBJ2-3; cdr3_aa: CSVEERWGDTQYF; cdr3_nt: TGCAGCGTAGAAGAACGGTGGGGAGATACGCAGTATTTT
d_call: TRBD1; clone_size: NA; v_call: TRBV2; cdr3_length: 13; j_call: TRBJ2-5; cdr3_aa: CAGKTGGQETQYF; cdr3_nt: TGTGCCGGAAAAACAGGGGGGCAAGAGACCCAGTACTTC
d_call: TRBD1; clone_size: NA; v_call: TRBV5-6; cdr3_length: 17; j_call: TRBJ1-5; cdr3_aa: CASSLYRTGGNLQPQHF; cdr3_nt: TGTGCCAGCAGCTTGTACCGGACAGGTGGTAATTTACAGCCCCAGCATTTT
d_call: NA; clone_size: NA; v_call: TRBV13; cdr3_length: 15; j_call: TRBJ1-6; cdr3_aa: CASSFRSSYNSPLHF; cdr3_nt: TGTGCCAGCAGCTTTCGGAGCTCCTATAATTCACCCCTCCACTTT
d_call: TRBD2; clone_size: NA; v_call: TRBV24-1; cdr3_length: 17; j_call: TRBJ2-3; cdr3_aa: CATSPSLPSGSGDTQYF; cdr3_nt: TGTGCCACCAGCCCCTCCTTGCCCAGCGGGAGTGGAGATACGCAGTATTTT
d_call: NA; clone_size: NA; v_call: TRBV28; cdr3_length: 12; j_call: TRBJ1-1; cdr3_aa: CASSLRTDEAFF; cdr3_nt: TGTGCCAGCAGCCTAAGGACGGATGAAGCTTTCTTT
d_call: NA; clone_size: NA; v_call: TRBV30; cdr3_length: 19; j_call: TRBJ1-1; cdr3_aa: CAWSVHVLEAQGENTEAFF; cdr3_nt: TGTGCCTGGAGTGTACATGTTTTGGAAGCTCAGGGAGAGAACACTGAAGCTTTCTTT
d_call: NA; clone_size: NA; v_call: TRBV6-5; cdr3_length: 14; j_call: TRBJ1-4; cdr3_aa: CASRQEGGDEKLFF; cdr3_nt: TGTGCCAGCAGGCAGGAGGGAGGAGATGAAAAACTGTTTTTT
d_call: TRBD1; clone_size: NA; v_call: TRBV2; cdr3_length: 16; j_call: TRBJ2-7; cdr3_aa: CASSIRNLRQGYEQYF; cdr3_nt: TGTGCCAGCAGTATACGCAACCTCCGACAGGGTTACGAGCAGTACTTC
d_call: NA; clone_size: NA; v_call: TRBV10-1; cdr3_length: 13; j_call: TRBJ1-2; cdr3_aa: CASSEDKFYGYTF; cdr3_nt: TGCGCCAGCAGTGAGGACAAATTCTATGGCTACACCTTC
d_call: NA; clone_size: NA; v_call: TRBV6-1; cdr3_length: 15; j_call: TRBJ1-6; cdr3_aa: CASSEWTDNNSPLHF; cdr3_nt: TGTGCCAGCAGTGAATGGACAGACAATAATTCACCCCTCCACTTT
d_call: TRBD1; clone_size: NA; v_call: TRBV10-3; cdr3_length: 16; j_call: TRBJ1-2; cdr3_aa: CATGVLPGTGTYGYTF; cdr3_nt: TGTGCCACCGGAGTACTTCCAGGGACAGGGACTTATGGCTACACCTTC
d_call: NA; clone_size: NA; v_call: TRBV28; cdr3_length: 16; j_call: TRBJ1-1; cdr3_aa: CASRTNSGGFFTEAFF; cdr3_nt: TGTGCCAGCAGAACTAATTCGGGCGGATTCTTCACTGAAGCTTTCTTT
d_call: NA; clone_size: NA; v_call: TRBV21-1; cdr3_length: 12; j_call: TRBJ2-1; cdr3_aa: CASSKSSDEQFF; cdr3_nt: TGTGCCAGCAGCAAGAGTTCGGATGAGCAGTTCTTC
d_call: NA; clone_size: few; v_call: TRBV5-6; cdr3_length: 17; j_call: TRBJ2-3; cdr3_aa: CASSLVDRRLGTDTQYF; cdr3_nt: TGTGCCAGCAGCTTGGTGGACAGACGACTCGGCACAGATACGCAGTATTTT
d_call: TRBD1; clone_size: NA; v_call: TRBV7-3; cdr3_length: 19; j_call: TRBJ1-2; cdr3_aa: CASSLLIPSTGGYYYGYTF; cdr3_nt: TGTGCCAGCAGCTTACTAATCCCCTCGACAGGGGGCTACTACTATGGCTACACCTTC
d_call: TRBD1; clone_size: NA; v_call: TRBV19; cdr3_length: 19; j_call: TRBJ1-5; cdr3_aa: CASSTDPGQGWWDNQPQHF; cdr3_nt: TGTGCCAGTAGTACCGACCCGGGACAGGGGTGGTGGGACAATCAGCCCCAGCATTTT
d_call: NA; clone_size: NA; v_call: TRBV27; cdr3_length: 16; j_call: TRBJ1-6; cdr3_aa: CASRGPTGRPNSPLHF; cdr3_nt: TGTGCCAGCAGGGGCCCCACGGGCCGGCCTAATTCACCCCTCCACTTT
d_call: NA; clone_size: NA; v_call: TRBV5-4; cdr3_length: 17; j_call: TRBJ2-1; cdr3_aa: CASSLAPRGSSYNEQFF; cdr3_nt: TGTGCCAGCAGCTTGGCCCCCCGGGGAAGCTCCTACAATGAGCAGTTCTTC
d_call: NA; clone_size: NA; v_call: TRBV27; cdr3_length: 14; j_call: TRBJ2-2; cdr3_aa: CASSPRTVTGELFF; cdr3_nt: TGTGCCAGCAGTCCCCGGACGGTCACCGGGGAGCTGTTTTTT
d_call: NA; clone_size: NA; v_call: TRBV9; cdr3_length: 18; j_call: TRBJ2-3; cdr3_aa: CASSLRQGGGVLTDTQYF; cdr3_nt: TGTGCCAGCAGCTTAAGACAGGGTGGGGGGGTGCTCACAGATACGCAGTATTTT
d_call: NA; clone_size: once; v_call: TRBV2; cdr3_length: 11; j_call: TRBJ1-2; cdr3_aa: CASGQDYGYTF; cdr3_nt: TGTGCCAGCGGTCAGGACTATGGCTACACCTTC
d_call: NA; clone_size: NA; v_call: TRBV18; cdr3_length: 16; j_call: TRBJ1-4; cdr3_aa: CASSPIGQDLNEKLFF; cdr3_nt: TGTGCCAGCTCACCAATCGGGCAGGACTTAAATGAAAAACTGTTTTTT